This entry describes one TCR beta chain. These data are taken from a study of T cells in Graves' hyperthyroidism and ophthalmopathy. Trimming cost V 2 bases and J 6 bases, with 15 bases left between them. The CDR3 has 14 residues. Germline V gene lookup returns CDR1 SGDLS and CDR2 YYNGEE. Authors of the study amplified TCR beta CDR3 regions from RNA transcripts. HTBI primers were used for first-round RT-PCR of the TCR CDR3. TCRdb processed the multiplex PCR reads anew with MiXCR; each CDR3 protein has one entry. The sample includes just under 750,000 distinct CDR3 sequences, approximately 36% seen only once; the top ten take roughly 30%. For Graves' hyperthyroidism to be stable, ophthalmopathy could not progress within 18 months. Newly diagnosed patients aged 18 to 65 had hyperthyroidism of under 2 months' duration.

The chain couples TRBV9 to TRBJ2-7, with a weak D call TRBD2 (6 bases). This clonotype was sampled from a woman between 40 and 50 years old with Graves' hyperthyroidism. Sequencing used blood. CDR3 nucleotides: TGTGCCAGCAGCGTCTTGGACTACAGTATCGAGCAGTACTTC. It translates to CASSVLDYSIEQYF.